The 22 T cell receptor beta chains given below trace back to one sample, sequenced in a study of shared clonotypes between healthy human individuals. Generated by immunoSEQ multiplex PCR, the TCRdb table keeps only in-frame clones and is missing some. The sample lists roughly 2.2 million clones, just under 95% occurring once. The source material was naive CD4+ T cells from PBMCs. The subset was: CD45RA+ positively selected. The receptors derive from a man between 18 and 35 years old in good health. Some clones in this sample may be carry-over from other donors' samples.

This chain links TRBV4-1 with TRBJ2-1, with D possibly being TRBD2 (6 bases). V lost 3 bases, J lost 7 bases, and 19 bases lay in between. The CDR3 totals 16 residues. Germline CDR1 is MGHRA and CDR2 is YSYEKL. As DNA, the CDR3 is TGCGCCAGCAGCCACGCGACGCGGACTGGAGGGAATGAGCAGTTCTTC. It codes for CASSHATRTGGNEQFF.

V usage is TRBV6-5 and J usage is TRBJ1-2, with a possible D match to TRBD1 (6 bases). The germline V and J ends were trimmed by 2 bases and 8 bases, with 21 bases remaining between them. Germline V gene lookup returns CDR1 MNHEY and CDR2 SVGAGI. The CDR3 is 16 amino acids. The CDR3 loop is CASSYATRGGYAGYTF. The CDR3 nucleotides are TGTGCCAGCAGTTACGCTACCAGGGGAGGCTATGCGGGCTACACCTTC.

This clone was picked up one time. V and J are TRBV5-1 and TRBJ2-3; D call uncertain. V shed 6 bases and J shed 5 bases, with 7 bases lying between them. From germline, CDR1 is SGHRS and CDR2 YFSETQ. CDR3 length: 11 residues. CDR3 nucleotide sequence: TGCGCCAGCAACCAAATAGATACGCAGTATTTT. Translated, it gives CASNQIDTQYF.

The chain employs TRBV28 and TRBJ1-4; no reliable D call. CDR1 and CDR2 from the germline V gene are MDHEN and SYDVKM. Trimming took 3 bases from V and 10 from J, leaving 12 bases between them. The CDR3 has 13 amino acids. This CDR3 is CASSLRLPRKLFF. CDR3 nucleotides: TGTGCCAGCAGTTTGAGATTACCCAGAAAACTGTTTTTT.

The chain couples TRBV7-9 to TRBJ1-4; TRBD1 matches at 7 bases. Germline CDR1 and CDR2: SEHNR and FQNEAQ (reference sequence). The V segment lost 4 bases and the J segment 8 bases; nucleotides outside the gene matches: 10. The CDR3 is made up of 15 amino acids. CDR3 bases: TGTGCCAGCAGCTCCCCGGGACAGCGCTTGGAAAAACTGTTTTTT. Translated, it gives CASSSPGQRLEKLFF.

V and J are TRBV19 and TRBJ1-2, with D maybe TRBD1 (5 bases). Germline CDR1 reads LNHDA; CDR2 reads SQIVND (reference sequence). V was shortened by 1 base and J by 7 bases, with 13 bases between the two germline ends. The CDR3 length is 14 residues. The CDR3 DNA reads as TGTGCCAGTAGTATAGGGGGGGGATCTCGTGGCTACACCTTC. Protein sequence: CASSIGGGSRGYTF.

This chain joins TRBV20-1 and TRBJ2-7; D tentatively fits TRBD1 or TRBD2 (5 bases each). Per germline, CDR1 DFQATT and CDR2 SNEGSKA (reference sequence). V was shortened by 8 bases and J by 5 bases, with 13 bases between the two germline ends. This CDR3 region has 11 residues. The CDR3 loop reads CSPTQGDEQYF. In nucleotides, the CDR3 is TGCAGTCCCACTCAGGGAGACGAGCAGTACTTC.

A note on this clone: This sample also contains other DNA sequences that code for the same CDR3. The chain uses TRBV28 and TRBJ1-1; TRBD1 might be the D (5 bases). Germline CDR1 is MDHEN and CDR2 is SYDVKM. The V gene lost 3 bases and the J gene lost 4 bases, with 9 bases spanning the gap. The CDR3 consists of 13 residues. The CDR3 sequence is CASSFGQGTEAFF. The CDR3 DNA reads as TGTGCCAGCAGTTTTGGTCAGGGCACTGAAGCTTTCTTT.

The rearrangement links TRBV11-1 to TRBJ2-1; tentatively, D is TRBD1 (5 bases). Germline V gene data show CDR1 as SGHAT and CDR2 as FQDESV (reference sequence). This CDR3 is built from 13 residues. The ends were cut back, 3 bases at V and 7 bases at J, with 10 bases in the middle. In DNA form, the CDR3 reads TGTGCCAGCAGCTTTGGGGCTTTTAATGAGCAGTTCTTC. This gives the protein CASSFGAFNEQFF. The whole variable domain, filled in from reference TRBV11-1 and TRBJ2-1, reads EAEVAQSPRYKITEKSQAVAFWCDPISGHATLYWYRQILGQGPELLVQFQDESVVDDSQLPKDRFSAERLKGVDSTLKIQPAELGDSAMYLCASSFGAFNEQFFGPGTRLTVL.

This chain connects TRBV2 to TRBJ2-7; TRBD2 aligns across 9 bases. The trim removed 7 bases at V and 5 bases at J, leaving 12 bases unmatched. The V gene's germline CDR1 is SNHLY and CDR2 FYNNEI. The CDR3 has 15 amino acids. CDR3 in amino acids: CASTKAGLAPHEQYF. In DNA, the CDR3 is TGTGCCAGCACCAAAGCCGGACTAGCGCCCCACGAGCAGTACTTC.

The chain is built from TRBV11-3 and TRBJ2-4; TRBD2 might be the D (6 bases). Germline V lookup: CDR1 SGHNT, CDR2 YENEEA. This CDR3 is 14 amino acids long. V lost 5 bases, J lost 2 bases, and 10 bases lay in between. Written as DNA, the CDR3 is TGTGCCAGCAGCCTCGGGGGATCCAAAAACATTCAGTACTTC. It codes for CASSLGGSKNIQYF.

This sequence joins TRBV5-5 and TRBJ2-3; TRBD2 matches at 12 bases. CDR1 and CDR2 (germline): SGHKS, YYEKEE (reference sequence). Trimming cost V 0 bases and J 0 bases; bases outside gene matches: 11. The CDR3 runs to 20 residues. The CDR3 DNA reads as TGTGCCAGCAGCTTGGGGCTAGCGGGAGGGCCGTCGCTGAGCACAGATACGCAGTATTTT. This sequence encodes CASSLGLAGGPSLSTDTQYF.

This clone was picked up one time. This sample also contains other DNA sequences that code for the same CDR3. The gene calls are TRBV5-1 and TRBJ2-7, with 7 positions matching TRBD1. Germline V gives CDR1 SGHRS, CDR2 YFSETQ. CDR3 length: 13 residues. J gave up 4 bases and V 4 bases, and 5 bases lay outside the gene matches. Written as DNA, the CDR3 is TGCGCCAGCAGCCTCGACAGGGCATACGAGCAGTACTTC. Protein product: CASSLDRAYEQYF.

This chain links TRBV11-1 with TRBJ2-1; 7 nucleotides align to TRBD2. This CDR3 has 16 residues. Germline V gives CDR1 SGHAT, CDR2 FQDESV (reference sequence). The J segment lost 9 bases and the V segment lost 5 bases, leaving 16 bases of the junction unmatched. The CDR3 bases are TGTGCCAGCAGCCTCCCTAGCGGCCCCGCGGGAAGTGAGCAGTTCTTC. Amino acid sequence: CASSLPSGPAGSEQFF.

J is TRBJ2-1 and V is TRBV7-2, with 14 nucleotides matching TRBD2. The J segment lost 13 bases and the V segment lost 0 bases, leaving 8 bases of the junction unmatched. The CDR3 spans 16 residues. Germline loops: CDR1 SGHTA, CDR2 FQGNSA. CDR3: CASSLAGTSGSGVQFF. The CDR3 bases are TGTGCCAGCAGCTTAGCCGGGACTAGCGGGAGTGGAGTCCAGTTCTTC.

This clone was counted a single time. V gene TRBV15 combines with J gene TRBJ2-5, with D perhaps TRBD2 (5 bases). This CDR3 contains 17 residues. V was shortened by 0 bases and J by 2 bases, with 16 bases between the two germline ends. Germline CDR1 and CDR2: LNHNV and YYDKDF (reference sequence). CDR3 coding DNA: TGTGCCACCAGCAGAGAGCCGGGGTCCGCCCGGCAAGAGACCCAGTACTTC. Amino acids: CATSREPGSARQETQYF.

The J gene is TRBJ2-3, the V gene TRBV15; D may be TRBD1 or TRBD2 (5 bases each). From germline, CDR1 is LNHNV and CDR2 YYDKDF (reference sequence). This CDR3 has 16 amino acids. V lost 1 base and J lost 1, with 12 bases in between. CDR3 nucleotide sequence: TGTGCCACCAGCAGAGCCTTCCAGGGAGGCACAGATACGCAGTATTTT. Translated, it gives CATSRAFQGGTDTQYF.

Comments on this clone: This CDR3 is also generated by other DNA sequences in the sample. V gene TRBV6-5 combines with J gene TRBJ1-1; no clear D gene. V shed 0 bases and J shed 2 bases, with 4 bases lying between them. Germline loops: CDR1 MNHEY, CDR2 SVGAGI. This CDR3 comprises 13 residues. The CDR3 loop reads CASSYSANTEAFF. CDR3 coding DNA: TGTGCCAGCAGTTACTCCGCCAACACTGAAGCTTTCTTT.

There are a few counts of this clone. The chain is built from TRBV18 and TRBJ1-4; TRBD1 matches at 11 bases. Per germline, CDR1 KGHSH and CDR2 LQKENI. V lost 3 bases and J lost 7; bases outside the gene matches: 7. The CDR3 extends over 16 amino acids. The CDR3 protein is CASSPREGTGGEKLFF. In nucleotides, the CDR3 is TGTGCCAGCTCACCGCGTGAAGGGACAGGGGGTGAAAAACTGTTTTTT.

This clone was picked up one time. The chain joins TRBV9 to TRBJ1-2, with TRBD1 matching over 7 bases. The CDR3 runs to 15 residues. Germline lookup yields CDR1 SGDLS and CDR2 YYNGEE. J gave up 4 bases and V 0 bases, and 6 bases lay outside the gene matches. The CDR3 DNA reads TGTGCCAGCAGCGTAGGGGCAGGGGGAGCCTATGGCTACACCTTC. Translating it yields CASSVGAGGAYGYTF. Full variable domain (missing parts from reference TRBV9 and TRBJ1-2): DSGVTQTPKHLITATGQRVTLRCSPRSGDLSVYWYQQSLDQGLQFLIQYYNGEERAKGNILERFSAQQFPDLHSELNLSSLELGDSALYFCASSVGAGGAYGYTFGSGTRLTVV.

V and J are TRBV7-3 and TRBJ2-6; D is undetermined. The germline CDR1 and CDR2 sequences are SGHTA and FQGTGA. The V end lost 0 bases, the J end lost 4 bases, and 10 bases lay between the germline ends. The CDR3 totals 16 residues. CDR3 region: CASSLTVDAGANVLTF. The CDR3, as DNA: TGTGCCAGCAGCTTAACGGTCGACGCCGGGGCCAACGTCCTGACTTTC.

This sequence joins TRBV28 and TRBJ2-3; 10 positions agree with TRBD2. V was pared by 6 bases and J by 1 base, with 10 bases of the junction left unmatched. The V gene's germline CDR1 is MDHEN and CDR2 SYDVKM. The CDR3 loop spans 17 amino acids. In DNA form, the CDR3 reads TGTGCCAGCAGCCCCAAGCGGGAGGGCCGCCGCACAGATACGCAGTATTTT. Translation: CASSPKREGRRTDTQYF.